A selection of T cell receptor beta chains follows, all from one sample in a study of cytomegalovirus exposure and HLA in healthy donors. Sequenced by immunoSEQ multiplex PCR; TCRdb stores in-frame clones only, minus some. The data contain under 200,000 clones, about nine tenths of them singletons. The sequenced sample was PBMCs. Source of these receptors: a man aged 18-30 years in good health and CMV-seropositive. Each CDR3 is given with its conserved first and last residue. A D gene is named only where the DNA matches it firmly. Expanded clones are given a class, and other clones once, few, many or no size at all.

clone_size j_call v_call cdr3_length d_call cdr3_nt cdr3_aa
. TRBJ2-7 TRBV28 16 TRBD1 TGTGCCAGCAGTTTAAGTTTCGGACAGGGGGTCTACGAGCAGTACTTC CASSLSFGQGVYEQYF
few TRBJ1-1 TRBV29-1 14 . TGCAGCGTTGCGAAACAAGCGATGAACACTGAAGCTTTCTTT CSVAKQAMNTEAFF
few TRBJ2-1 TRBV4-2 16 TRBD2 TGTGCCAGCAGCCAAGTTGCTATCGGACTAGCCTATGAGCAGTTCTTC CASSQVAIGLAYEQFF
. TRBJ2-7 TRBV4-1 15 TRBD1 TGCGCCAGCAGCCAGACGATGGACAGGGGCTACGAGCAGTACTTC CASSQTMDRGYEQYF
. TRBJ2-1 TRBV6-1 17 . TGTGCCAGCAGTGATAGGTCGGCGGGAAAATTATGGAATGAGCAGTTCTTC CASSDRSAGKLWNEQFF
. TRBJ2-5 TRBV5-4 16 TRBD2 TGTGCCAGCAGCGTGCGGACTAGCGGGATTTCAGAGACCCAGTACTTC CASSVRTSGISETQYF
. TRBJ2-3 TRBV6-4 13 . TGTGCCAGTAGTGGGCAGGCCACAGATACGCAGTATTTT CASSGQATDTQYF
few TRBJ2-7 TRBV10-3 14 TRBD2 TGTGCCATCTGGACGGGGGAGGGCTCCTACGAGCAGTACTTC CAIWTGEGSYEQYF
few TRBJ1-2 TRBV7-8 15 . TGTGCCAGCAGCTTAGCGGCATCGACAGCTTATGGCTACACCTTC CASSLAASTAYGYTF
once TRBJ2-7 TRBV10-3 19 TRBD2 TGTGCCATCAGTGAATTGGGCGCGGGAACCGGGAGGGAAACCTACGAGCAGTACTTC CAISELGAGTGRETYEQYF
many TRBJ2-7 TRBV27 15 TRBD2 TGTGCCAGCAGTCCAGGGGTAGCGGGAGGTTACGAGCAGTACTTC CASSPGVAGGYEQYF
. TRBJ1-2 TRBV6-6 14 . TGTGCCAGCATTGGGGGCGGGTTAGGGTATGGCTACACCTTC CASIGGGLGYGYTF
. TRBJ2-5 TRBV11-2 17 TRBD2 TGTGCCAGCAGCCACGGGACTAGCGGTTGGTACCAAGAGACCCAGTACTTC CASSHGTSGWYQETQYF
once TRBJ2-1 TRBV28 14 TRBD2 TGTGCCAGCAGCCGACTAGCGGGAGACAATGAGCAGTTCTTC CASSRLAGDNEQFF
. TRBJ2-1 TRBV11-2 16 TRBD1 TGTGCCAGCAGCTTATACACGACAGGGGGCGGATATGAGCAGTTCTTC CASSLYTTGGGYEQFF
. TRBJ2-7 TRBV18 15 . TGTGCCAGCTCACCACCCTCAAGTCAGGTCTACGAGCAGTACTTC CASSPPSSQVYEQYF
. TRBJ2-2 TRBV19 15 TRBD1 TGTGCCAGTAGTACAGGGGGCAGGGGGACCGGGGAGCTGTTTTTT CASSTGGRGTGELFF
few TRBJ1-1 TRBV7-3 15 . TGTGCCAGCAGCTTCAATGCAGGAGGGAACACTGAAGCTTTCTTT CASSFNAGGNTEAFF
. TRBJ2-5 TRBV7-9 13 TRBD1 TGTGCCAGCAGCGGACAGGGCCAAGAGACCCAGTACTTC CASSGQGQETQYF
. TRBJ2-5 TRBV11-3 13 TRBD2 TGTGCCAGCAGCTTAAGCGGGAGAGAGACCCAGTACTTC CASSLSGRETQYF
. TRBJ2-7 TRBV9 16 TRBD1 TGTGCCAGCAGCCCCCGGGACAGATCCCCCTCCTACGAGCAGTACTTC CASSPRDRSPSYEQYF
once TRBJ1-1 TRBV9 14 . TGTGCCAGCAGCGTAAGGGGAGGGAACACTGAAGCTTTCTTT CASSVRGGNTEAFF
once TRBJ1-2 TRBV27 15 TRBD1 TGTGCCAGCAGTACCCTGGACAGGGTGGGCTATGGCTACACCTTC CASSTLDRVGYGYTF
. TRBJ1-5 TRBV19 15 . TGTGCCAGTAGTATAGGCAGGGGTTACAATCAGCCCCAGCATTTT CASSIGRGYNQPQHF
once TRBJ1-3 TRBV6-1 13 TRBD1 TGTGCCGCAGGGGGGTACTCTGGAAACACCATATATTTT CAAGGYSGNTIYF
. TRBJ2-2 TRBV25-1 15 . TGTGCCAGCAGTGAGAGCCTGGGCGACACCGGGGAGCTGTTTTTT CASSESLGDTGELFF
. TRBJ2-7 TRBV6-5 15 . TGTGCCAGCAGCCCCGGGCGTTGGACTTCCTACGAGCAGTACTTC CASSPGRWTSYEQYF
. TRBJ2-5 TRBV9 18 TRBD2 TGTGCCAGCAGCGTAGCTTTAGGACTAGCGGTAGCCCAAGAGACCCAGTACTTC CASSVALGLAVAQETQYF
. TRBJ2-2 TRBV9 16 TRBD1 TGTGCCAGCAGCGGGGGGACAGGGGGTTATACCGGGGAGCTGTTTTTT CASSGGTGGYTGELFF
. TRBJ1-2 TRBV25-1 16 TRBD1 TGTGCCAGCAGCAATCCCCTGGGACAGGGGGCGCAAGGCTACACCTTC CASSNPLGQGAQGYTF
. TRBJ2-1 TRBV7-2 14 . TGTGCCAGCAGCTTAGGCCAGATATACAATGAGCAGTTCTTC CASSLGQIYNEQFF
. TRBJ1-5 TRBV28 20 TRBD1 TGTGCCAGCAGTTCCGAAATTTTGGAAGCACGACAGGGAAGAAATCAGCCCCAGCATTTT CASSSEILEARQGRNQPQHF
. TRBJ2-2 TRBV9 17 TRBD1 TGTGCCAGCAGCGAGCAGACAGGGGGCGCGAACACCGGGGAGCTGTTTTTT CASSEQTGGANTGELFF
once TRBJ2-5 TRBV19 14 TRBD2 TGTGCCAGTAGTCCCCGCCTGGGGGGGGAGACCCAGTACTTC CASSPRLGGETQYF
once TRBJ1-2 TRBV11-2 14 . TGTGCCAGCAGCTTAAGGTGGGCAGGGGAGGGCTACACCTTC CASSLRWAGEGYTF
once TRBJ1-2 TRBV7-2 14 . TGTGCCAGCAGCTTAGACAGGGCTAACTATGGCTACACCTTC CASSLDRANYGYTF
. TRBJ2-5 TRBV5-1 17 TRBD2 TGCGCCAGCAGCGACATGTTCACTAGCGGGAGTCGGGAGACCCAGTACTTC CASSDMFTSGSRETQYF
. TRBJ1-2 TRBV27 13 . TGTGCCAGCAGTCTAAGGACTGACGGTCCCTACACCTTC CASSLRTDGPYTF
. TRBJ1-2 TRBV6-6 14 TRBD1 TGTGCCAGCAGTTACGCGACAGGGTTGAATGGCTACACCTTC CASSYATGLNGYTF
. TRBJ2-1 TRBV6-1 10 . TGTGCCAGCAGCAGAGGTGAGCAGTTCTTC CASSRGEQFF
. TRBJ2-7 TRBV5-4 14 TRBD1 TGTGCCAGCAGCTTGGGACAGGGATCCTACGAGCAGTACTTC CASSLGQGSYEQYF
. TRBJ2-3 TRBV29-1 15 TRBD2 TGCAGCGTTGGCTTCGCGGGAGGGGGCACAGATACGCAGTATTTT CSVGFAGGGTDTQYF
. TRBJ2-7 TRBV6-1 14 TRBD1 TGTGCCAGCAGTATCCGGGACAGGGGATACGAGCAGTACTTC CASSIRDRGYEQYF
. TRBJ2-3 TRBV2 12 . TGTGCCAGCAGTAGAGAGTCAGATACGCAGTATTTT CASSRESDTQYF
. TRBJ2-5 TRBV6-6 16 TRBD1 TGTGCCAGCAGGGGGGGACAGGGGATAAGTAGAGAGACCCAGTACTTC CASRGGQGISRETQYF
. TRBJ1-5 TRBV28 16 . TGTGCCAGCAGTTTATTTCTGACAGGAACGGGTCAGCCCCAGCATTTT CASSLFLTGTGQPQHF